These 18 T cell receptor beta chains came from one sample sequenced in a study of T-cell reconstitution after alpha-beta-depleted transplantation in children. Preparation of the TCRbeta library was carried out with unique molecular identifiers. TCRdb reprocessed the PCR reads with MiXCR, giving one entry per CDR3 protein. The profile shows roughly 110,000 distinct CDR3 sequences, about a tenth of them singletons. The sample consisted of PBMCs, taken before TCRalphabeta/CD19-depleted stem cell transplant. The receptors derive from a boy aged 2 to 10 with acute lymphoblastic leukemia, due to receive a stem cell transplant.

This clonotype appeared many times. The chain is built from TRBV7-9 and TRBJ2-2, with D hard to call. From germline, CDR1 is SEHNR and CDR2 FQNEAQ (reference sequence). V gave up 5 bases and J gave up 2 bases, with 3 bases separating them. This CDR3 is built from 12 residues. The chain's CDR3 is CASSLNTGELFF. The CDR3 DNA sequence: TGTGCCAGCAGCCTTAACACCGGGGAGCTGTTTTTT.

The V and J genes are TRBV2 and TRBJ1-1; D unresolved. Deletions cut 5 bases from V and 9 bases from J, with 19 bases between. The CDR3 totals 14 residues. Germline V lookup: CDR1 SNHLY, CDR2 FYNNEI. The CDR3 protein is CASSLGGIAQKAFF. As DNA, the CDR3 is TGTGCCAGCAGTCTCGGAGGGATTGCGCAGAAAGCTTTCTTT.

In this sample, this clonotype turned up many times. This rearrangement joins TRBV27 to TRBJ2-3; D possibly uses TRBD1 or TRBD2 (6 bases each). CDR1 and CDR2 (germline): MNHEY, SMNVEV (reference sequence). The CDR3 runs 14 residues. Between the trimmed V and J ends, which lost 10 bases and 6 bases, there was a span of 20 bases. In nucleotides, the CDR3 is TGTGCCACCAGAGACGGGGGCGTAGGGGATACGCAGTATTTT. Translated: CATRDGGVGDTQYF.

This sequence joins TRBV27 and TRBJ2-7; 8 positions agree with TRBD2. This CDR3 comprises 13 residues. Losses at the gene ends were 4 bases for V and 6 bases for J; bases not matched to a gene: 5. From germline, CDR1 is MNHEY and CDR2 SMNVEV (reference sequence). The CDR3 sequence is CASSSGTRGEQYF. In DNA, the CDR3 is TGTGCCAGCAGTTCCGGGACTAGGGGCGAGCAGTACTTC.

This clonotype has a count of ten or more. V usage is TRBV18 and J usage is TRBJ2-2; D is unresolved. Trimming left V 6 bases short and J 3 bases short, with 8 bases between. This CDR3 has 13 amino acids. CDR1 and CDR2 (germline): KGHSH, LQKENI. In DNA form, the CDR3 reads TGTGCCAGCTCGCCCCTAGACACCGGGGAGCTGTTTTTT. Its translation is CASSPLDTGELFF.

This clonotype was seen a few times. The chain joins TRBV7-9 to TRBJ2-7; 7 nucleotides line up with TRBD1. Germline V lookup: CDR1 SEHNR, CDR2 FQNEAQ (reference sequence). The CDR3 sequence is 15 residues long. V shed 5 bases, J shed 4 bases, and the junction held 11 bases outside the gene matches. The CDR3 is CASSPPRGLIYEQYF. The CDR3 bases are TGTGCCAGCAGCCCCCCGAGGGGGCTCATTTACGAGCAGTACTTC.

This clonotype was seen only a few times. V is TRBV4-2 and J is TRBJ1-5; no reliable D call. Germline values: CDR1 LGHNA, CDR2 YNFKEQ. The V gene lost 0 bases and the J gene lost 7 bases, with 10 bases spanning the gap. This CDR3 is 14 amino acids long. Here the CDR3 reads CASSQDAWSQPQHF. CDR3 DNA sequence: TGTGCCAGCAGCCAAGACGCATGGAGCCAGCCCCAGCATTTT.

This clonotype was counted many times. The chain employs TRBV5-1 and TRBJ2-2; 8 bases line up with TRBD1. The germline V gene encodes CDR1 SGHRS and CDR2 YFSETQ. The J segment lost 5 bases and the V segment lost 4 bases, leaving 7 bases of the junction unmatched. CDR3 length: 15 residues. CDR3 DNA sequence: TGCGCCAGCAGCCCGACAGGGGTTGGAACCGGGGAGCTGTTTTTT. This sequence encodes CASSPTGVGTGELFF.

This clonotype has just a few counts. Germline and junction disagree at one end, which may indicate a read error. Written as DNA, the CDR3 is TGTGCCAGCAGTATAACCCCCGGGACTCACTCCCACAATGAGCAGTTCTTC. This sequence encodes CASSITPGTHSHNEQFF. The V gene is TRBV7-9, the J gene TRBJ2-1; D possibly corresponds to TRBD2 (6 bases). This CDR3 contains 17 residues. Germline loops: CDR1 SEHNR, CDR2 FQNEAQ (reference sequence).

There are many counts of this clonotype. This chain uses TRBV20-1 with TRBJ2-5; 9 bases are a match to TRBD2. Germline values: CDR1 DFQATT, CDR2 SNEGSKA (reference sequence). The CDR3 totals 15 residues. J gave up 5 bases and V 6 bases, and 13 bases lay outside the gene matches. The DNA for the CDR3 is TGCAGTGCCCGCCTGGCGGGAGGGCCGGGGGAGACCCAGTACTTC. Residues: CSARLAGGPGETQYF.

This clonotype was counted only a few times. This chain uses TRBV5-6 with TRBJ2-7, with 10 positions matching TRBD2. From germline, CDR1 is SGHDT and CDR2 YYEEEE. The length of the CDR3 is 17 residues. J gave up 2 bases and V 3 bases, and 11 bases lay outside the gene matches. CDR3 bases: TGTGCCAGCAGCTGGGGACTAGCGCGAAAGGAGACCTACGAGCAGTACTTC. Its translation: CASSWGLARKETYEQYF.

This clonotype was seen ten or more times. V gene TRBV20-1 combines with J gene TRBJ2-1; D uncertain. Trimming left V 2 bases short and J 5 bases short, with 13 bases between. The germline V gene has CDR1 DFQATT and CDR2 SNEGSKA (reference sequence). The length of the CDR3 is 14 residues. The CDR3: CSARLESRDNEQFF. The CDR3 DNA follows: TGCAGTGCTAGATTAGAGTCCCGTGACAATGAGCAGTTCTTC.

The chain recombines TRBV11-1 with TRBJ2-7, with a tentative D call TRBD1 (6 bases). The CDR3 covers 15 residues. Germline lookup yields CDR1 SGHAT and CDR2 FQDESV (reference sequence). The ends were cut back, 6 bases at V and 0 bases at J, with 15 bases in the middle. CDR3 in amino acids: CASSGGSEGSYEQYF. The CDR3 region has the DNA TGTGCCAGCAGTGGGGGCAGTGAAGGCTCCTACGAGCAGTACTTC. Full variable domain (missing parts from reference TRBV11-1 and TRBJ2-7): EAEVAQSPRYKITEKSQAVAFWCDPISGHATLYWYRQILGQGPELLVQFQDESVVDDSQLPKDRFSAERLKGVDSTLKIQPAELGDSAMYLCASSGGSEGSYEQYFGPGTRLTVT.

The CDR3 region is CAGGTRRNEKLFF. DNA for the CDR3: TGTGCCGGCGGGACACGACGTAATGAAAAACTGTTTTTT. The chain carries TRBV2 and TRBJ1-4, with a possible D match to TRBD1 (6 bases). V was pared by 11 bases and J by 4 bases, with 14 bases between. Germline CDR1 and CDR2: SNHLY and FYNNEI. The CDR3 is 13 amino acids. Drawing the rest from reference TRBV2 and TRBJ1-4, the complete variable domain is EPEVTQTPSHQVTQMGQEVILRCVPISNHLYFYWYRQILGQKVEFLVSFYNNEISEKSEIFDDQFSVERPDGSNFTLKIRSTKLEDSAMYFCAGGTRRNEKLFFGSGTQLSVL.

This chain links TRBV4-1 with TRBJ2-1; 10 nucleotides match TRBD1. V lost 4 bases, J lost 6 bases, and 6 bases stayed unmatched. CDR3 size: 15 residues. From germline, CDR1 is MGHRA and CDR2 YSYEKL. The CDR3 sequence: CASSPGTGAFNEQFF. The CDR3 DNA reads TGCGCCAGCAGCCCGGGGACAGGGGCATTCAATGAGCAGTTCTTC.

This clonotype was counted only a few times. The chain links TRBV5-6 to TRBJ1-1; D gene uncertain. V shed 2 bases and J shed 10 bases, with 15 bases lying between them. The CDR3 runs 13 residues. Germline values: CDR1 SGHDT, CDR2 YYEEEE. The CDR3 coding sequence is TGTGCCAGCAGCTTAAGACATAACTCGGTAGCTTTCTTT. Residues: CASSLRHNSVAFF.

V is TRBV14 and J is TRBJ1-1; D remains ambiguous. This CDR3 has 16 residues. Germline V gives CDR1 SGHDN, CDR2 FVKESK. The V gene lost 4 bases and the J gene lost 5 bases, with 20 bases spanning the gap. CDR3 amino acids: CASSPSRGEGKTEAFF. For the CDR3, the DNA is TGTGCCAGCAGCCCCTCTCGGGGTGAGGGAAAGACTGAAGCTTTCTTT.

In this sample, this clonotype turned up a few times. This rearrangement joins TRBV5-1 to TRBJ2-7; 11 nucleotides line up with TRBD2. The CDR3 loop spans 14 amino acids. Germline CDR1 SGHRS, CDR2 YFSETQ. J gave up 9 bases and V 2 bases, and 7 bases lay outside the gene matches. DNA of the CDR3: TGCGCCAGCAGCTTTTTAGCGGGAGGGCCGACGCAGTACTTC. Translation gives CASSFLAGGPTQYF.